A single T cell receptor beta chain is shown here with its context. Antigen: not known. Treatment noted: roughly 11-day PBMC culture with coronavirus spike peptide pools or control peptides (ViraFEST assay). This sample was taken from a study of vaccination and CD4 T cells after COVID-19. Whole-study context: The convalescents included six males and four females, and among them two were Hispanic while seven were Caucasian. Samples were taken after vaccination, a median of approximately 73 days after dose two, with a range of 14 to 241.

Study-level points and caveats: Convalescent patients had a median about 90% of reactive clones appearing only post-vaccination.

The Oncomine TCR Beta short-read assay sequenced DNA from cultured CD4+ T cells. TCRdb re-derived calls from the PCR reads in MiXCR, one entry per CDR3 protein. The data hold 3,400 or so distinct CDR3 sequences, with around 81% observed a single time. This receptor was obtained from a human donor who had recovered from COVID-19. The sequenced sample was CD4+ T cells from blood, cultured in vitro.

CDR3 sequence (DNA): TGTGCCAGCCCAGGGGTGAATGACTACGAGCAGTACTTC. The encoded protein is CASPGVNDYEQYF. The chain is built from TRBV6-1 and TRBJ2-7; possible D gene TRBD1, 6 bases. CDR3 length equals 13 residues. Germline V CDR1 and CDR2: MNHNS, SASEGT. V dropped 8 bases and J dropped 3 bases, with 14 bases sitting between them.